This TCR beta chain was sequenced for a study of CD8+ T cells in alopecia areata. Study outcomes and limitations: An increase in clonality over normal scalp was evident in lesional scalp, especially alopecia totalis/universalis.

This clone was observed a handful of times. Its target is not known. As the sequencing template, cDNA was produced by extracting RNA and reverse transcribing it. Here immunoSEQ multiplex PCR was the method, and the copy in TCRdb shows in-frame clones only, minus some. The data show about 200,000 clones, roughly 56% seen once. V lost 5 bases and J lost 6, with 9 bases in between. The germline V gene has CDR1 LGHNA and CDR2 YNFKEQ. The CDR3 loop spans 12 amino acids. The TCR was taken from a human donor in good health. This rearrangement joins TRBV4-2 to TRBJ2-3; D not certain. The sample consisted of CD8+ T cells sorted from blood. The CDR3 DNA is TGTGCCAGCAGCTTCGCAGTGGATACGCAGTATTTT. Its translation is CASSFAVDTQYF.